A single sample is the source of the 28 T cell receptor beta chains below, sequenced in a study of CD8 T cells in Susac syndrome. Random hexamers primed reverse transcription of about 0.5 to 1 ug RNA. In TCRdb, the immunoSEQ multiplex PCR reads were re-called with MiXCR into one record per CDR3 protein. The sample has around 71,000 distinct CDR3 sequences, 93% seen once. The sample comprised CD4+ T cells from PBMCs. The receptors here all came from a human donor with Susac syndrome.

This clonotype was detected once. The V and J genes are TRBV27 and TRBJ2-1; tentative D call: TRBD1 (6 bases). The length of the CDR3 is 17 residues. CDR1 and CDR2 (germline): MNHEY, SMNVEV (reference sequence). The V and J ends lost 6 bases and 4 bases respectively, with 22 bases between them. The CDR3 bases are TGTGCCAGCAGAAATAAACCCCGGGACACTCAATACAATGAGCAGTTCTTC. As protein: CASRNKPRDTQYNEQFF.

The chain carries TRBV7-2 and TRBJ1-2; TRBD1 matches 9 bases. The J segment lost 7 bases and the V segment lost 5 bases, leaving 8 bases of the junction unmatched. Germline assignment: CDR1 SGHTA and CDR2 FQGNSA. This CDR3 has 14 amino acids. The CDR3 DNA reads TGTGCCAGCAGCCCGGGACAGGGAGAGGGTGGCTACACCTTC. This codes for CASSPGQGEGGYTF.

V gene TRBV7-9 combines with J gene TRBJ2-7, with 7 nucleotides matching TRBD2. The CDR3 is made up of 18 amino acids. The germline CDR1 and CDR2 sequences are SEHNR and FQNEAQ (reference sequence). With 5 bases clipped from V and 2 bases from J, the junction kept 18 bases outside the gene matches. The chain's CDR3 is CASSHEPGGAARPYEQYF. CDR3 in DNA: TGTGCCAGCAGCCACGAACCGGGAGGAGCCGCTAGGCCCTACGAGCAGTACTTC.

The rearrangement links TRBV9 to TRBJ2-5; D is uncertain. The CDR3 loop spans 15 amino acids. Germline assignment: CDR1 SGDLS and CDR2 YYNGEE. V lost 0 bases to trimming and J lost 0 bases, with 9 bases between them. CDR3 loop: CASSVGAAYQETQYF. The CDR3 DNA sequence: TGTGCCAGCAGCGTAGGGGCTGCGTACCAAGAGACCCAGTACTTC.

This CDR3 reads CASSRSGTVRDTQYF. CDR3 sequence (DNA): TGTGCCAGCAGCCGCTCCGGGACTGTTAGAGATACGCAGTATTTT. This sequence joins TRBV3-1 and TRBJ2-3; a weak D match, TRBD2 (6 bases). From germline, CDR1 is LGHDT and CDR2 YNNKEL (reference sequence). This CDR3 comprises 15 residues. Trimming removed 4 bases at V and 5 bases at J, with 16 bases between.

This clonotype appeared once. The V call is TRBV4-3, the J call TRBJ1-4; D possibly corresponds to TRBD1 (5 bases). Between the trimmed V and J ends, which lost 0 bases and 5 bases, there was a span of 10 bases. The CDR3 runs to 15 residues. The germline gives CDR1 LGHNA, CDR2 YSLEER. In DNA, the CDR3 is TGCGCCAGCAGCCAAGACAGGGCTGGCAATGAAAAACTGTTTTTT. It is translated as CASSQDRAGNEKLFF.

The genes are TRBV20-1 and TRBJ2-7, with D hard to call. CDR1 and CDR2 (germline): DFQATT, SNEGSKA (reference sequence). The CDR3 consists of 13 residues. V was cut by 5 bases and J by 3 bases, with 14 bases left in between. CDR3 amino acids: CSAGPPDLYEQYF. CDR3 nucleotides: TGCAGTGCTGGCCCACCGGACCTCTACGAGCAGTACTTC.

J is TRBJ1-1 and V is TRBV5-1; D is uncertain. Trimming took 1 base from V and 1 from J, leaving 11 bases between them. This CDR3 comprises 15 residues. CDR1 is SGHRS and CDR2 is YFSETQ in the germline V gene. CDR3 sequence (DNA): TGCGCCAGCAGCTTGAGTCAGGCGGGGAACACTGAAGCTTTCTTT. Its protein product is CASSLSQAGNTEAFF. Filled out from reference TRBV5-1 and TRBJ1-1, the complete variable domain reads KAGVTQTPRYLIKTRGQQVTLSCSPISGHRSVSWYQQTPGQGLQFLFEYFSETQRNKGNFPGRFSGRQFSNSRSEMNVSTLELGDSALYLCASSLSQAGNTEAFFGQGTRLTVV.

The CDR3 spells CASSMLGYNQPQHF. In DNA, the CDR3 is TGTGCCAGTAGTATGTTGGGGTACAATCAGCCCCAGCATTTT. The V gene is TRBV19, the J gene TRBJ1-5; no clear D gene. Germline CDR1 reads LNHDA; CDR2 reads SQIVND (reference sequence). This CDR3 region has 14 residues. The V gene lost 3 bases and the J gene lost 3 bases, with 9 bases spanning the gap.

CDR3 DNA: TGCGCCAGCAGCCAAGACGGGTTAAATAAACTCAGGCCCCAGCATTTT. It translates to CASSQDGLNKLRPQHF. The chain joins TRBV4-1 to TRBJ1-5; D not resolved. Germline V gene lookup returns CDR1 MGHRA and CDR2 YSYEKL. Trimming stripped 0 bases from V and 9 bases from J, with 18 bases between. The CDR3 runs to 16 residues.

This sequence joins TRBV29-1 and TRBJ2-5; D might be TRBD1 or TRBD2, each matching 5 bases. Per the germline V gene, CDR1 is SQVTM and CDR2 is ANQGSEA. The V gene lost 7 bases and the J gene lost 4 bases, with 22 bases spanning the gap. The CDR3 extends over 15 amino acids. The CDR3 loop is CSAWFGTVIRETQYF. In nucleotides, the CDR3 is TGCAGCGCTTGGTTTGGGACGGTCATACGAGAGACCCAGTACTTC.

J is TRBJ1-2 and V is TRBV20-1, with D perhaps matching TRBD1 (5 bases). The ends were cut back, 1 base at V and 0 bases at J, with 12 bases in the middle. This CDR3 is 15 amino acids long. CDR1 and CDR2 (germline): DFQATT, SNEGSKA (reference sequence). Here the CDR3 DNA reads TGCAGTGCTAGAGCAGGGCAGGCTACTAACTATGGCTACACCTTC. Protein product: CSARAGQATNYGYTF.

This clonotype occurred a few times. The rearrangement joins TRBV7-9 to TRBJ2-1; D gene uncertain. The germline CDR1 and CDR2 sequences are SEHNR and FQNEAQ (reference sequence). The V and J ends lost 1 base and 7 bases respectively, with 8 bases between them. The CDR3 length is 13 residues. The CDR3 sequence: CASSLGAQNEQFF. The CDR3 bases are TGTGCCAGCAGCTTAGGGGCCCAGAATGAGCAGTTCTTC.

The chain recombines TRBV5-1 with TRBJ1-5; TRBD1 agrees at 7 bases. The CDR3 sequence is 17 residues long. V was pared by 0 bases and J by 1 base, with 7 bases of the junction left unmatched. Germline values: CDR1 SGHRS, CDR2 YFSETQ. CDR3 nucleotide sequence: TGCGCCAGCAGCTTGGCCCCCAGGGGGATGAGCAATCAGCCCCAGCATTTT. Protein: CASSLAPRGMSNQPQHF.

The rearrangement links TRBV5-4 to TRBJ1-2, with 8 bases aligning to TRBD1. CDR1 and CDR2 from the germline V gene are SGHNT and YYREEE (reference sequence). The CDR3 length is 17 residues. The V segment lost 2 bases and the J segment 5 bases; nucleotides outside the gene matches: 14. The CDR3 is CASSFPDRAGVRYGYTF. CDR3 bases: TGTGCCAGCAGCTTCCCGGACAGGGCTGGGGTTAGGTATGGCTACACCTTC. Combining the CDR3 with reference TRBV5-4 and TRBJ1-2 gives the whole variable domain ETGVTQSPTHLIKTRGQQVTLRCSSQSGHNTVSWYQQALGQGPQFIFQYYREEENGRGNFPPRFSGLQFPNYSSELNVNALELDDSALYLCASSFPDRAGVRYGYTFGSGTRLTVV.

The chain is built from TRBV6-2 or TRBV6-3 and TRBJ1-2, with D unclear. Trimming shortened V by 2 bases and J by 4 bases, and 8 bases separated the two germline ends. The CDR3 covers 13 residues. Per the germline V gene, CDR1 is MNHEY and CDR2 is SVGEGT. The chain's CDR3 is CASSYDGGYGYTF. CDR3 DNA: TGTGCCAGCAGTTACGACGGAGGCTATGGCTACACCTTC.

The chain employs TRBV2 and TRBJ2-2; TRBD2 is a possible D gene (5 bases). CDR1 and CDR2 from the germline V gene are SNHLY and FYNNEI. V was pared by 6 bases and J by 5 bases, with 13 bases between. The CDR3 length is 14 residues. The CDR3 coding sequence is TGTGCCAGCAGGAGGGATGAGGTGACCGGGGAGCTGTTTTTT. Protein product: CASRRDEVTGELFF. Together with reference TRBV2 and TRBJ2-2, the CDR3 gives the full variable domain: EPEVTQTPSHQVTQMGQEVILRCVPISNHLYFYWYRQILGQKVEFLVSFYNNEISEKSEIFDDQFSVERPDGSNFTLKIRSTKLEDSAMYFCASRRDEVTGELFFGEGSRLTVL.

CDR3 sequence (DNA): TGTGCCAGTACAATTGGGGCCCGCGGCAATCAGCCCCAGCATTTT. Protein: CASTIGARGNQPQHF. The gene calls are TRBV19 and TRBJ1-5; tentative D call: TRBD1 (5 bases). Trimming took off 7 bases at V and 2 bases at J, with 15 bases between the two ends. Germline CDR1 reads LNHDA; CDR2 reads SQIVND (reference sequence). This CDR3 comprises 15 residues.

The table lists this clonotype with a count of one. V gene TRBV2 combines with J gene TRBJ2-3; no reliable D call. This CDR3 region has 15 residues. CDR1 is SNHLY, CDR2 FYNNEI, per germline. V lost 2 bases to trimming and J lost 0 bases, with 9 bases between them. The CDR3 here is CASSELGTSTDTQYF. As DNA, the CDR3 is TGTGCCAGCAGTGAATTAGGAACCAGCACAGATACGCAGTATTTT.

The chain recombines TRBV14 with TRBJ2-2, with unresolved D. Trimming left V 4 bases short and J 0 bases short, with 15 bases between. The CDR3 is 17 amino acids. Looked up from germline, CDR1 is SGHDN and CDR2 is FVKESK. CDR3 in amino acids: CASSRAAGAANTGELFF. CDR3 coding DNA: TGTGCCAGCAGCCGGGCCGCCGGTGCAGCGAACACCGGGGAGCTGTTTTTT.

V is TRBV7-3 and J is TRBJ2-3, with a weak D call TRBD2 (6 bases). Trimming left V 5 bases short and J 6 bases short, with 15 bases between. The CDR3 covers 14 residues. Germline V gene data show CDR1 as SGHTA and CDR2 as FQGTGA. The DNA of the CDR3 is TGTGCCAGCAGCATGGGACTTCAGCTGGATACGCAGTATTTT. Translation gives CASSMGLQLDTQYF.

A few counts support this clonotype. The chain is built from TRBV7-9 and TRBJ1-4; D unclear. CDR3 length: 13 residues. Between the trimmed V and J ends, which lost 2 bases and 3 bases, there was a span of 4 bases. Per the germline V gene, CDR1 is SEHNR and CDR2 is FQNEAQ (reference sequence). The CDR3 reads CASSLRANEKLFF. In DNA form, the CDR3 reads TGTGCCAGCAGCTTACGGGCTAATGAAAAACTGTTTTTT.

This rearrangement joins TRBV18 to TRBJ2-1, with D uncertain. The germline CDR1 and CDR2 sequences are KGHSH and LQKENI. The CDR3 spans 16 residues. V lost 3 bases and J 6 bases, leaving 18 bases between the germline ends. The CDR3, as DNA: TGTGCCAGCTCACCTTCTCGGGTTGGGGTTTCCAATGAGCAGTTCTTC. This gives the protein CASSPSRVGVSNEQFF.

The chain recombines TRBV20-1 with TRBJ2-7, with 14 bases aligning to TRBD2. Germline lookup yields CDR1 DFQATT and CDR2 SNEGSKA (reference sequence). The ends lost 1 base at V and 3 bases at J; junction bases unmatched: 2. The CDR3 extends over 15 amino acids. CDR3 sequence (DNA): TGCAGTGCTAGAGTTGGGACTAGCGGGGGCTACGAGCAGTACTTC. Protein sequence: CSARVGTSGGYEQYF.

The chain carries TRBV20-1 and TRBJ2-3, with 10 bases fitting TRBD2. The CDR3 has 15 residues. Germline lookup yields CDR1 DFQATT and CDR2 SNEGSKA (reference sequence). Unmatched junction bases numbered 7, after V lost 3 bases and J lost 4 bases. For the CDR3, the DNA is TGCAGTGCTAGCCCGAGCGGGGGGGGTGCAGATACGCAGTATTTT. Translation gives CSASPSGGGADTQYF.

The chain carries TRBV28 and TRBJ1-5; 7 nucleotides line up with TRBD1. V was pared by 4 bases and J by 4 bases, with 4 bases of the junction left unmatched. Germline CDR1 and CDR2: MDHEN and SYDVKM. The CDR3 covers 14 residues. The CDR3 bases are TGTGCCAGCAGTTCGGGACAGCCTAATCAGCCCCAGCATTTT. Translation: CASSSGQPNQPQHF.

This sequence joins TRBV6-5 and TRBJ1-3, with TRBD1 matching over 11 bases. The CDR3 extends over 15 amino acids. CDR1 and CDR2 (germline): MNHEY, SVGAGI. Unmatched junction bases numbered 2, after V lost 5 bases and J lost 2 bases. CDR3 in amino acids: CASSPDRGPGNTIYF. The CDR3 DNA reads TGTGCCAGCAGTCCGGACAGGGGGCCTGGAAACACCATATATTTT.

This chain links TRBV5-6 with TRBJ1-1, with a weak D call TRBD1 (6 bases). Germline CDR1 SGHDT, CDR2 YYEEEE. The CDR3 is made up of 16 amino acids. The ends were cut back, 1 base at V and 1 base at J, with 14 bases in the middle. The DNA of the CDR3 is TGTGCCAGCAGCTTGATCTCCGGGGGCGCGAACACTGAAGCTTTCTTT. Translation gives CASSLISGGANTEAFF.